One and the same sample provided the 29 T cell receptor beta chains below, sequenced in a study of beta chain features in type 1 diabetes. Reverse transcription of all isolated RNA meant that expressed TCRB transcripts were sequenced. The assay was immunoSEQ multiplex PCR, and TCRdb's table has in-frame clones only and misses some. The table records about 60,000 clones, roughly 60% of them present only once. The sequenced sample consisted of Tregs from blood. The receptors shown here come from a young woman in good health.

This clone was detected a few times. The J gene is TRBJ2-5, the V gene TRBV7-2; TRBD2 matches at 8 bases. The CDR3 totals 15 residues. The germline V gene has CDR1 SGHTA and CDR2 FQGNSA. With 2 bases clipped from V and 1 base from J, the junction kept 3 bases outside the gene matches. The DNA for the CDR3 is TGTGCCAGCAGCTTATGGCGGGGGGCCCAAGAGACCCAGTACTTC. It encodes CASSLWRGAQETQYF.

This clone came up a few times. This sequence joins TRBV7-9 and TRBJ2-1; D not certain. Deletions cut 3 bases from V and 0 bases from J, with 15 bases between. The germline V gene encodes CDR1 SEHNR and CDR2 FQNEAQ (reference sequence). This CDR3 spans 17 amino acids. The CDR3 nucleotides read TGTGCCAGCAGCTTTTTAACGGAGTCGATCTCCTACAATGAGCAGTTCTTC. It is translated as CASSFLTESISYNEQFF.

This clone was counted a single time. The CDR3 bases are TGTGCCAGCAGCCTGACTAGCAGCCCCTACGAGCAGTACTTC. Translation gives CASSLTSSPYEQYF. The genes are TRBV7-9 and TRBJ2-7, with TRBD2 matching 7 bases. Germline V gene lookup returns CDR1 SEHNR and CDR2 FQNEAQ (reference sequence). The CDR3 contains 14 residues. The junction had 6 bases not matched to a gene; V was cut back by 5 bases and J by 2 bases.

V gene TRBV7-2 combines with J gene TRBJ2-3, with D possibly being TRBD2 (6 bases). The CDR3 length is 15 residues. Trimming removed 1 base at V and 0 bases at J, with 8 bases between. Germline V gene sequence: CDR1 SGHTA, CDR2 FQGNSA. The CDR3 protein is CASSLDGGSTDTQYF. The CDR3 coding sequence is TGTGCCAGCAGCTTAGACGGAGGGAGCACAGATACGCAGTATTTT.

V is TRBV30 and J is TRBJ1-2; D is unclear. Trimming removed 2 bases at V and 4 bases at J, with 11 bases between. The CDR3 covers 13 residues. Germline CDR1 reads GTSNPN; CDR2 reads SVGIG (reference sequence). CDR3 coding DNA: TGTGCCTGGAGTCTTAAGGAGGGCTATGGCTACACCTTC. It specifies CAWSLKEGYGYTF.

This clone was counted only a few times. The junction does not match germline at one end; this may be a read error. The V gene is TRBV7-7, the J gene TRBJ2-5; TRBD2 aligns across 13 bases. The V gene's germline CDR1 is SSHAT and CDR2 FNYEAQ (reference sequence). There are 15 residues in the CDR3. CDR3: CASSSTSGGAQTQYF. Here the CDR3 DNA reads TGTGCTAGCAGCTCAACTAGCGGGGGGGCCCAGACCCAGTACTTC.

CDR3 in amino acids: CASSYGGFSTDTQYF. The CDR3 DNA is TGTGCCAGCAGTTACGGAGGGTTCAGCACAGATACGCAGTATTTT. The V call is TRBV6-5, the J call TRBJ2-3, with D maybe TRBD2 (6 bases). Trimming stripped 2 bases from V and 0 bases from J, with 9 bases between. The CDR3 is 15 amino acids. From germline, CDR1 is MNHEY and CDR2 SVGAGI.

This clone came up a few times. The V and J genes are TRBV7-3 and TRBJ1-1, with 8 bases lining up with TRBD1. Germline CDR1 and CDR2: SGHTA and FQGTGA. With 5 bases clipped from V and 3 bases from J, the junction kept 2 bases outside the gene matches. The CDR3 covers 13 residues. The CDR3 DNA reads as TGTGCCAGCAGCCTGACAGGGGACACTGAAGCTTTCTTT. It specifies CASSLTGDTEAFF.

In regard to this clone: Without the conserved terminal phenylalanine or tryptophan, this CDR3 likely stems from a read error. The chain links TRBV4-1 to TRBJ1-2, with 7 nucleotides matching TRBD1. The CDR3 consists of 14 residues. CDR1 MGHRA and CDR2 YSYEKL come from the germline V gene. The V gene end was trimmed by 4 bases and the J gene end by 2 bases; junction bases not matched to a gene: 4. CDR3 protein: CASSPGDRNYGYTV. CDR3 DNA sequence: TGCGCCAGCAGCCCCGGGGACAGAAACTATGGCTACACCGTC.

This clone showed up just a few times. The rearrangement uses TRBV30 and TRBJ2-3, with a weak D call TRBD2 (6 bases). Trimming shortened V by 2 bases and J by 6 bases, and 12 bases separated the two germline ends. Germline assignment: CDR1 GTSNPN and CDR2 SVGIG (reference sequence). This CDR3 spans 13 amino acids. CDR3 in DNA: TGTGCCTGGAGTTCCGGGAGTCGGGATACGCAGTATTTT. Translation: CAWSSGSRDTQYF.

This chain links TRBV5-1 with TRBJ1-2; 9 bases align to TRBD1. The J segment lost 8 bases and the V segment lost 3 bases, leaving 11 bases of the junction unmatched. Germline assignment: CDR1 SGHRS and CDR2 YFSETQ. There are 15 residues in the CDR3. CDR3 in amino acids: CASSSGPGQGRGYTF. In nucleotides, the CDR3 is TGCGCCAGCAGCTCGGGGCCGGGACAGGGTCGGGGCTACACCTTC.

This clone occurred a few times. The rearrangement joins TRBV7-9 to TRBJ1-5; 11 nucleotides match TRBD1. The germline V gene has CDR1 SEHNR and CDR2 FQNEAQ (reference sequence). V gave up 5 bases and J gave up 5 bases; unmatched junction bases: 5. CDR3 size: 15 residues. CDR3 bases: TGTGCCAGCAGCACCGGGACAGGGGGGGATCAGCCCCAGCATTTT. It codes for CASSTGTGGDQPQHF.

This clone was seen only a few times. The V and J genes are TRBV21-1 and TRBJ1-5; the D segment call TRBD1 is taken from the table without a DNA check. TRBV21-1 is a recognized pseudogene. CDR3 length: 15 residues. The CDR3 region is CASSKAGVGNQPQHF. The CDR3 coding sequence is TGTGCCAGCAGCAAAGCAGGGGTTGGCAATCAGCCCCAGCATTTT.

The chain links TRBV21-1 to TRBJ2-3; TRBD2 is the table's D call and was not checked against the DNA. TRBV21-1 is noted as a pseudogene. The CDR3 length is 15 residues. CDR3 coding DNA: TGTGCCAGCAGCTCCCGGGATCCTAGTACAGATACGCAGTATTTT. Translating gives CASSSRDPSTDTQYF.

The CDR3 DNA reads TGCGCCAGCAGCCTGAGACTAGCGGGAACAGATACGCAGTATTTT. Translated, it gives CASSLRLAGTDTQYF. The chain links TRBV5-1 to TRBJ2-3; TRBD2 matches 11 bases. Germline trimming cut 4 bases from V and 3 bases from J; bases unmatched to any gene: 4. Germline V CDR1 and CDR2: SGHRS, YFSETQ. The CDR3 has 15 amino acids.

This chain connects TRBV6-5 to TRBJ2-7, with 9 bases lining up with TRBD1. With V trimmed by 9 bases and J by 4 bases, 10 bases remained unmatched. CDR3 length: 14 residues. Looked up from germline, CDR1 is MNHEY and CDR2 is SVGAGI. CDR3 in DNA: TGTGCCAGTAAGGGAACAGGGGGCATATACGAGCAGTACTTC. Its translation is CASKGTGGIYEQYF.

This clone occurred a few times. This chain joins TRBV4-2 and TRBJ2-3; D uncertain. The CDR3 is made up of 16 amino acids. From germline, CDR1 is LGHNA and CDR2 YNFKEQ. Trimming removed 2 bases at V and 1 base at J, with 13 bases between. The CDR3 loop reads CASSQTTSTGTDTQYF. As DNA, the CDR3 is TGTGCCAGCAGCCAAACGACTTCCACCGGCACAGATACGCAGTATTTT.

This clone was seen a few times. This chain uses TRBV6-5 with TRBJ1-1; D not resolved. This CDR3 comprises 13 residues. V was pared by 4 bases and J by 1 base, with 7 bases between. Per the germline V gene, CDR1 is MNHEY and CDR2 is SVGAGI. CDR3 loop: CASSFQENTEAFF. The CDR3 DNA reads TGTGCCAGCAGTTTCCAGGAGAACACTGAAGCTTTCTTT.

This clone has more than one count but fewer than ten. The chain employs TRBV7-2 and TRBJ1-1; D ambiguous. CDR1 is SGHTA and CDR2 is FQGNSA in the germline V gene. V lost 5 bases and J lost 0, with 16 bases in between. This CDR3 is built from 16 residues. The CDR3 nucleotides read TGTGCCAGCAGCCCAAGAAATCCCGGTTTGAACACTGAAGCTTTCTTT. Amino acids: CASSPRNPGLNTEAFF.

The chain joins TRBV19 to TRBJ2-3; 9 bases line up with TRBD1. Germline loops: CDR1 LNHDA, CDR2 SQIVND (reference sequence). The CDR3 is made up of 13 amino acids. The V and J ends lost 8 bases and 14 bases, in that order; junction bases with no gene match: 14. The CDR3 sequence is CASSGTGPGRPYF. The CDR3 DNA reads as TGTGCCAGTTCCGGGACAGGGCCGGGACGCCCGTATTTT.

The V and J genes are TRBV7-9 and TRBJ1-3; no reliable D call. Germline V gene data show CDR1 as SEHNR and CDR2 as FQNEAQ (reference sequence). The CDR3 runs to 16 residues. V lost 3 bases and J lost 3, with 15 bases in between. In DNA, the CDR3 is TGTGCCAGCAGCTTTAACTGGGCCCCTTATGGAAACACCATATATTTT. Amino acids: CASSFNWAPYGNTIYF.

The chain couples TRBV5-4 to TRBJ2-3, with D possibly matching TRBD2 (6 bases). From germline, CDR1 is SGHNT and CDR2 YYREEE (reference sequence). This CDR3 contains 12 residues. V was pared by 6 bases and J by 5 bases, with 10 bases between. CDR3 sequence: CASIGTGDTQYF. In DNA form, the CDR3 reads TGTGCCAGCATTGGGACTGGAGATACGCAGTATTTT.

The sample holds a few counts of this clone. The V and J genes are TRBV7-9 and TRBJ1-2; D is ambiguous. V was cut by 3 bases and J by 9 bases, with 11 bases left in between. Germline loops: CDR1 SEHNR, CDR2 FQNEAQ (reference sequence). The CDR3 contains 12 residues. The CDR3 DNA reads as TGTGCCAGCAGCTTGGAGTCCGCTCGCTACACCTTC. Amino acid sequence: CASSLESARYTF.

The chain couples TRBV5-1 to TRBJ2-3; maybe TRBD2 (5 bases). Germline V lookup: CDR1 SGHRS, CDR2 YFSETQ. Trimming stripped 4 bases from V and 0 bases from J, with 9 bases between. The CDR3 is 14 amino acids. The CDR3 nucleotides are TGCGCCAGCAGCGAGGGCCTAAGCACAGATACGCAGTATTTT. Protein sequence: CASSEGLSTDTQYF.

The genes are TRBV5-5 and TRBJ1-1; 7 bases agree with TRBD1. Germline CDR1 SGHKS, CDR2 YYEKEE (reference sequence). Unmatched junction bases numbered 4, after V lost 0 bases and J lost 5 bases. There are 14 residues in the CDR3. This chain's CDR3 is CASSLDRGVTEAFF. The CDR3 DNA is TGTGCCAGCAGCTTGGACAGGGGAGTGACTGAAGCTTTCTTT.

The rearrangement links TRBV5-1 to TRBJ2-1; possibly TRBD2 for D (5 bases). The CDR3 runs 15 residues. Trimming took off 0 bases at V and 6 bases at J, with 13 bases between the two ends. Germline V gene data show CDR1 as SGHRS and CDR2 as YFSETQ. The CDR3 loop is CASSLASVLVNEQFF. For the CDR3, the DNA is TGCGCCAGCAGCTTGGCCTCCGTACTAGTCAATGAGCAGTTCTTC.

V is TRBV5-1 and J is TRBJ2-2; 7 bases are shared with TRBD1. Germline V CDR1 and CDR2: SGHRS, YFSETQ. The V gene end was trimmed by 1 base and the J gene end by 1 base; junction bases not matched to a gene: 4. CDR3 length: 16 residues. The CDR3 DNA reads as TGCGCCAGCAGCTTGTCCCGGACAGGGAACACCGGGGAGCTGTTTTTT. Translating gives CASSLSRTGNTGELFF. The complete variable domain, with remaining parts taken from reference TRBV5-1 and TRBJ2-2, reads KAGVTQTPRYLIKTRGQQVTLSCSPISGHRSVSWYQQTPGQGLQFLFEYFSETQRNKGNFPGRFSGRQFSNSRSEMNVSTLELGDSALYLCASSLSRTGNTGELFFGEGSRLTVL.

This clone has a handful of counts. The rearrangement uses TRBV28 and TRBJ2-3; maybe TRBD1 (7 bases). Germline lookup yields CDR1 MDHEN and CDR2 SYDVKM. Trimming took 3 bases from V and 5 from J, leaving 18 bases between them. This CDR3 has 16 amino acids. The CDR3 nucleotides read TGTGCCAGCAGTTTCGGAGGGGGCCTTGGAGAAGATACGCAGTATTTT. This gives the protein CASSFGGGLGEDTQYF. The full variable domain, in which reference TRBV28 and TRBJ2-3 provide the parts outside the CDR3, is DVKVTQSSRYLVKRTGEKVFLECVQDMDHENMFWYRQDPGLGLRLIYFSYDVKMKEKGDIPEGYSVSREKKERFSLILESASTNQTSMYLCASSFGGGLGEDTQYFGPGTRLTVL.

The chain recombines TRBV5-1 with TRBJ2-3, with D unclear. The CDR3 runs to 15 residues. V lost 0 bases and J lost 0, with 8 bases in between. Germline lookup yields CDR1 SGHRS and CDR2 YFSETQ. This CDR3 is CASSLAPVSTDTQYF. DNA of the CDR3: TGCGCCAGCAGCTTGGCCCCGGTTAGCACAGATACGCAGTATTTT.